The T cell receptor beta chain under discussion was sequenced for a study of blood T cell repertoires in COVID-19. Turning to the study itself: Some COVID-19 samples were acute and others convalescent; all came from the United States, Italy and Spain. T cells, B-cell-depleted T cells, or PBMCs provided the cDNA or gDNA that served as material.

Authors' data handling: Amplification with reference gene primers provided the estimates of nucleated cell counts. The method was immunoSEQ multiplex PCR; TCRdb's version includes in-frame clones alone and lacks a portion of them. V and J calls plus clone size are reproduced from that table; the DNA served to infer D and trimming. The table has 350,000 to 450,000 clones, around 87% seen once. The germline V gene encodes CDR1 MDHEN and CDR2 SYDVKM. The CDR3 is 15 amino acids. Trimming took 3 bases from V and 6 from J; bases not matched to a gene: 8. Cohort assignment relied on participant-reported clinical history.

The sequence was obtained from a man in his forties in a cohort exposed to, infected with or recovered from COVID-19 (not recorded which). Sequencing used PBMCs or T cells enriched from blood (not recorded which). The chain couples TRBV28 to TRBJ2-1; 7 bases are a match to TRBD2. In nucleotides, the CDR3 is TGTGCCAGCAGTTTGGGGGGAGGGCCGTTCAATGAGCAGTTCTTC. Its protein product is CASSLGGGPFNEQFF.